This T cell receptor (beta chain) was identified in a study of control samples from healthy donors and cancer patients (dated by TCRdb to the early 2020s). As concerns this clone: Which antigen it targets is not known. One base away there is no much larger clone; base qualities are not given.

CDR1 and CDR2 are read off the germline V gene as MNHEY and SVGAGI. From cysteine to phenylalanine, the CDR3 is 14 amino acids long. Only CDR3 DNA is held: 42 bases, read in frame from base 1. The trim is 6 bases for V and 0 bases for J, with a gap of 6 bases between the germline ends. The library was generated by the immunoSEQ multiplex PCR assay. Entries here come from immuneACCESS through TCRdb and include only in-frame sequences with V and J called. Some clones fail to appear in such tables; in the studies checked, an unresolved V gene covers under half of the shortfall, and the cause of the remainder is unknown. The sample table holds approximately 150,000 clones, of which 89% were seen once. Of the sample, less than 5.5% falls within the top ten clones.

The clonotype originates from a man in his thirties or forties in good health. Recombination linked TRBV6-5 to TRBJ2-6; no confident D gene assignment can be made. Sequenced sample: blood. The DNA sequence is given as TGTGCCAGCAGGGGCCCCTCTGGGGCCAACGTCCTGACTTTC. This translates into CASRGPSGANVLTF.